The 17 T cell receptor beta chains presented below share a single source sample, sequenced in a study of blood T cell repertoires in COVID-19. TCRdb's table, derived via immunoSEQ multiplex PCR, lists solely in-frame clones and lacks some. Of 30,000 to 45,000 clones in the sample, over 80% were seen once. The sample was peripheral blood. These receptors were taken from a human donor in a cohort sampled during active COVID-19.

V is TRBV2 and J is TRBJ2-2, with a weak D call TRBD1 (6 bases). The germline V and J ends were trimmed by 6 bases and 2 bases, with 10 bases remaining between them. The germline CDR1 and CDR2 sequences are SNHLY and FYNNEI. This CDR3 is 14 amino acids long. The CDR3 loop is CASRPDSNTGELFF. The CDR3 DNA reads TGTGCCAGCAGGCCGGACAGTAACACCGGGGAGCTGTTTTTT.

The chain carries TRBV15 and TRBJ1-2, with 8 positions matching TRBD1. Germline assignment: CDR1 LNHNV and CDR2 YYDKDF (reference sequence). Trimming removed 5 bases from V and 2 bases from J; junction bases left unmatched: 4. This CDR3 spans 14 amino acids. The CDR3 nucleotides read TGTGCCACCAGCGCCCGACAGGGGAACTATGGCTACACCTTC. It encodes CATSARQGNYGYTF. The variable domain in full, completed from reference TRBV15 and TRBJ1-2, reads DAMVIQNPRYQVTQFGKPVTLSCSQTLNHNVMYWYQQKSSQAPKLLFHYYDKDFNNEADTPDNFQSRRPNTSFCFLDIRSPGLGDTAMYLCATSARQGNYGYTFGSGTRLTVV.

The CDR3 coding sequence is TGTGCCAGCAGGGGGGACCCGGGACTAGCGGCTGAGCAGTTCTTC. Amino acids: CASRGDPGLAAEQFF. V is TRBV2 and J is TRBJ2-1; TRBD2 matches at 11 bases. The CDR3 has 15 amino acids. Unmatched junction bases numbered 10, after V lost 6 bases and J lost 9 bases. In germline, CDR1 is SNHLY, CDR2 FYNNEI.

The V call is TRBV7-3, the J call TRBJ2-2; D might be TRBD2 (8 bases). The CDR3 spans 17 residues. Trimming left V 0 bases short and J 2 bases short, with 13 bases between. The germline CDR1 and CDR2 sequences are SGHTA and FQGTGA. The CDR3 loop reads CASSLTGRGLNTGELFF. The CDR3 DNA reads as TGTGCCAGCAGCTTAACCGGGAGGGGGCTAAACACCGGGGAGCTGTTTTTT.

The chain recombines TRBV7-2 with TRBJ2-1; perhaps TRBD2 as D (5 bases). The CDR3 length is 15 residues. Germline lookup yields CDR1 SGHTA and CDR2 FQGNSA. The germline V and J ends were trimmed by 1 base and 6 bases, with 13 bases remaining between them. CDR3 nucleotide sequence: TGTGCCAGCAGCTTAGATCCTAGCTTCGGCAATGAGCAGTTCTTC. Its translation is CASSLDPSFGNEQFF.

The rearrangement joins TRBV7-6 to TRBJ2-4, with TRBD2 matching over 15 bases. Germline CDR1 SGHVS, CDR2 FNYEAQ. Trimming removed 5 bases from V and 1 base from J; junction bases left unmatched: 9. This CDR3 has 19 amino acids. The CDR3 sequence: CASSPGLAGGPKAKNIQYF. Here the CDR3 DNA reads TGTGCCAGCAGCCCCGGACTAGCGGGGGGGCCGAAGGCCAAAAACATTCAGTACTTC. Using reference TRBV7-6 and TRBJ2-4 for the parts outside the CDR3, the full variable domain is GAGVSQSPRYKVTKRGQDVALRCDPISGHVSLYWYRQALGQGPEFLTYFNYEAQQDKSGLPNDRFSAERPEGSISTLTIQRTEQRDSAMYRCASSPGLAGGPKAKNIQYFGAGTRLSVL.

The CDR3 coding sequence is TGTGCCATCATTTCACAGCCTAACACTGAAGCTTTCTTT. Its translation is CAIISQPNTEAFF. V is TRBV10-3 and J is TRBJ1-1; D not resolved. V lost 7 bases, J lost 2 bases, and 11 bases lay in between. The CDR3 totals 13 residues. Germline lookup yields CDR1 ENHRY and CDR2 SYGVKD.

This clone has just one count. The chain uses TRBV9 and TRBJ1-1; D remains ambiguous. This CDR3 contains 12 residues. CDR1 and CDR2 from the germline V gene are SGDLS and YYNGEE. The germline V and J ends were trimmed by 3 bases and 7 bases, with 10 bases remaining between them. DNA for the CDR3: TGTGCCAGCAGCGACTCGCTAGTTGAAGCTTTCTTT. Its translation: CASSDSLVEAFF.

This clone occurred a few times. The chain links TRBV30 to TRBJ1-1, with 8 bases fitting TRBD1. The CDR3 has 14 amino acids. The germline CDR1 and CDR2 sequences are GTSNPN and SVGIG (reference sequence). The V gene end was trimmed by 3 bases and the J gene end by 1 base; junction bases not matched to a gene: 4. This CDR3 is CAWSRDRRNTEAFF. The CDR3 DNA follows: TGTGCCTGGAGCCGGGACAGGAGGAACACTGAAGCTTTCTTT. Together with reference TRBV30 and TRBJ1-1, the CDR3 gives the full variable domain: SQTIHQWPATLVQPVGSPLSLECTVEGTSNPNLYWYRQAAGRGLQLLFYSVGIGQISSEVPQNLSASRPQDRQFILSSKKLLLSDSGFYLCAWSRDRRNTEAFFGQGTRLTVV.

This clone was counted a few times. The chain is built from TRBV4-2 and TRBJ2-7; possibly TRBD1 for D (5 bases). The CDR3 contains 15 residues. The germline V gene encodes CDR1 LGHNA and CDR2 YNFKEQ. V gave up 6 bases and J gave up 0 bases, with 15 bases separating them. CDR3 DNA sequence: TGTGCCAGCAGACAGGACACACAAAGCTCCTACGAGCAGTACTTC. Translation gives CASRQDTQSSYEQYF.

This clone appeared once. The rearrangement uses TRBV6-5 and TRBJ2-3; unclear D gene. V shed 0 bases and J shed 4 bases, with 5 bases lying between them. Germline V gene data show CDR1 as MNHEY and CDR2 as SVGAGI. The CDR3 runs to 13 residues. The CDR3 reads CASSYSRADTQYF. DNA for the CDR3: TGTGCCAGCAGTTACTCTCGGGCAGATACGCAGTATTTT.

V usage is TRBV9 and J usage is TRBJ1-3, with TRBD1 matching over 8 bases. The CDR3 is 16 amino acids. V trimming: 4 bases; J trimming: 4 bases; junction bases outside the gene matches: 10. CDR1 and CDR2 from the germline V gene are SGDLS and YYNGEE. CDR3 nucleotides: TGTGCCAGCAGCCCCCGGACAGGGCAATCCGGAAACACCATATATTTT. Protein: CASSPRTGQSGNTIYF.

The rearrangement links TRBV6-5 to TRBJ1-1; maybe TRBD1 (6 bases). Trimming pared 5 bases from V and 0 bases from J, leaving 13 bases between. CDR1 and CDR2 (germline): MNHEY, SVGAGI. CDR3 size: 15 residues. The CDR3 nucleotides read TGTGCCAGCAGTACTGGGGGGGGCCTGAACACTGAAGCTTTCTTT. Protein product: CASSTGGGLNTEAFF.

The chain carries TRBV28 and TRBJ2-7, with TRBD1 matching over 9 bases. The V and J ends lost 4 bases and 2 bases, in that order; junction bases with no gene match: 6. The CDR3 consists of 15 residues. Germline V CDR1 and CDR2: MDHEN, SYDVKM. The CDR3 DNA is TGTGCCAGCAGTTCGCCGGGACAGGGCCCCTACGAGCAGTACTTC. Protein product: CASSSPGQGPYEQYF.

This chain links TRBV5-4 with TRBJ2-3, with 14 bases fitting TRBD2. V dropped 0 bases and J dropped 10; count of bases not matched to a gene: 10. Germline loops: CDR1 SGHNT, CDR2 YYREEE (reference sequence). The CDR3 is 17 residues long. The CDR3 is CASSLVSGTSGGKAQYF. DNA of the CDR3: TGTGCCAGCAGCTTGGTATCCGGGACTAGCGGGGGCAAAGCGCAGTATTTT.

V usage is TRBV6-6 and J usage is TRBJ1-3; D call uncertain. Germline V CDR1 and CDR2: MNHNY, SVGAGI (reference sequence). The CDR3 has 14 residues. Trimming left V 6 bases short and J 4 bases short, with 13 bases between. The CDR3 nucleotides are TGTGCCAGCAGCCCCTCAGATGCAGGAAACACCATATATTTT. Translated: CASSPSDAGNTIYF.

The genes are TRBV5-4 and TRBJ1-4; TRBD1 agrees at 9 bases. V was clipped by 2 bases and J by 4 bases; unmatched bases: 3. Germline V gene data show CDR1 as SGHNT and CDR2 as YYREEE (reference sequence). The CDR3 consists of 15 residues. CDR3 coding DNA: TGTGCCAGCAGCTTCGGACAGGGGTATAATGAAAAACTGTTTTTT. This gives the protein CASSFGQGYNEKLFF.